This T cell receptor (beta chain) is drawn from a study of blood T cell repertoires in COVID-19. Clones were sequenced by immunoSEQ multiplex PCR, and TCRdb holds only the in-frame ones, with some missing. The repertoire holds just over 60,000 clones, around 80% seen once, with around 20% in the top ten. Sequenced input: peripheral blood. This sequence originates from a woman over 75 with active or convalescent COVID-19.

DNA of the CDR3: TGTGCCAGCAGCGTACGGTACAGGGCCTATGGCTACACCTTC. Amino acid sequence: CASSVRYRAYGYTF. The rearrangement uses TRBV9 and TRBJ1-2; tentative D call: TRBD1 (6 bases). The CDR3 is 14 amino acids. V lost 1 base and J lost 4, with 11 bases in between. The germline CDR1 and CDR2 sequences are SGDLS and YYNGEE. The full variable domain, its missing parts supplied by reference TRBV9 and TRBJ1-2, is DSGVTQTPKHLITATGQRVTLRCSPRSGDLSVYWYQQSLDQGLQFLIQYYNGEERAKGNILERFSAQQFPDLHSELNLSSLELGDSALYFCASSVRYRAYGYTFGSGTRLTVV.